This passage covers 28 T cell receptor beta chains from one sample sequenced in a study of T-cell reconstitution after alpha-beta-depleted transplantation in children. The authors prepared the TCRbeta library with unique molecular identifiers. TCRdb reprocessed the PCR reads via MiXCR and lists one record per CDR3 protein. The data show about 250,000 distinct CDR3 sequences, with roughly a quarter seen just once and 4% to 5.5% held by the top ten. Here the sequenced sample was PBMCs, mostly from graft donor cells, taken 360 days after TCRalphabeta/CD19-depleted stem cell transplant. These receptors came from a female patient aged 2-15 years who had a stem cell transplant for congenital amegakaryocytic thrombocytopenia, so the T cells may come from the graft donor.

The chain employs TRBV20-1 and TRBJ2-2, with D unresolved. In germline, CDR1 is DFQATT, CDR2 SNEGSKA (reference sequence). The length of the CDR3 is 12 residues. Trimming cost V 6 bases and J 4 bases, with 9 bases left between them. CDR3 DNA: TGCAGTGCCGAGGAGTCCACCGGGGAGCTGTTTTTT. This sequence encodes CSAEESTGELFF.

The rearrangement links TRBV11-1 to TRBJ2-7; 7 bases fit TRBD2. Germline trimming cut 5 bases from V and 5 bases from J; bases unmatched to any gene: 21. The CDR3 contains 18 residues. Germline values: CDR1 SGHAT, CDR2 FQDESV (reference sequence). CDR3 amino acids: CASSAAREGLEGTHEQYF. The DNA for the CDR3 is TGTGCCAGCAGCGCGGCCCGCGAAGGACTAGAGGGTACTCACGAGCAGTACTTC.

This clonotype turned up a few times. The V and J genes are TRBV6-1 and TRBJ1-1, with 8 bases lining up with TRBD1. This CDR3 contains 17 residues. V was clipped by 0 bases and J by 3 bases; unmatched bases: 9. CDR1 and CDR2 from the germline V gene are MNHNS and SASEGT. CDR3 in amino acids: CASSEATGTGFYTEAFF. CDR3 in DNA: TGTGCCAGCAGTGAAGCGACCGGGACAGGCTTCTACACTGAAGCTTTCTTT.

This clonotype was detected a few times. The V and J genes are TRBV12-3 or TRBV12-4 and TRBJ1-1; D unresolved. Trimming shortened V by 5 bases and J by 5 bases, and 12 bases separated the two germline ends. CDR3 length: 13 residues. For the CDR3, the DNA is TGTGCCAGCAGTCTTTGGGAAGGGACTGAAGCTTTCTTT. It is translated as CASSLWEGTEAFF.

CDR3 DNA: TGTGCCACCAGCAGAGCCGCCTACGTGGACAGTAATGAAAAACTGTTTTTT. Translated: CATSRAAYVDSNEKLFF. The rearrangement links TRBV15 to TRBJ1-4; D is possibly TRBD1 (6 bases). V was trimmed by 1 base and J by 4 bases, leaving 16 bases between them. The CDR3 is 17 amino acids. The germline V gene has CDR1 LNHNV and CDR2 YYDKDF (reference sequence).

The chain combines TRBV4-2 with TRBJ2-1, with 10 bases that match TRBD2. The V and J ends lost 3 bases and 5 bases, in that order; junction bases with no gene match: 4. Germline V gives CDR1 LGHNA, CDR2 YNFKEQ. The CDR3 has 15 residues. The CDR3 loop is CASSHGLAVNNEQFF. The CDR3 nucleotides are TGTGCCAGCAGCCACGGACTAGCGGTGAACAATGAGCAGTTCTTC.

Regarding this clonotype: Relative to the germline gene, one junction end is altered; a read error may explain this. The rearrangement uses TRBV12-3 or TRBV12-4 and TRBJ2-7; 8 positions agree with TRBD2. This CDR3 spans 13 amino acids. CDR3 residues: CASRRGETYERYF. CDR3 nucleotides: TGTGCCAGCAGGCGGGGGGAAACCTACGAGCGGTACTTC.

The J gene is TRBJ2-7, the V gene TRBV18; 8 bases line up with TRBD1. The germline V gene has CDR1 KGHSH and CDR2 LQKENI. V lost 0 bases and J lost 5; bases outside the gene matches: 0. CDR3 size: 13 residues. The CDR3 coding sequence is TGTGCCAGCTCACCACCGACAGGGGACGAGCAGTACTTC. This codes for CASSPPTGDEQYF.

This sequence joins TRBV5-1 and TRBJ2-5; TRBD2 agrees at 10 bases. The CDR3 consists of 14 residues. Germline V lookup: CDR1 SGHRS, CDR2 YFSETQ. V shed 0 bases, J shed 4 bases, and the junction held 0 bases outside the gene matches. Written as DNA, the CDR3 is TGCGCCAGCAGCTTGGCTAGCGGGAGAGAGACCCAGTACTTC. Its protein product is CASSLASGRETQYF.

This clonotype was detected a few times. This rearrangement joins TRBV30 to TRBJ2-7; D gene ambiguous. CDR1 and CDR2 from the germline V gene are GTSNPN and SVGIG (reference sequence). Between the trimmed V and J ends, which lost 0 bases and 1 base, there was a span of 7 bases. The CDR3 spans 13 residues. CDR3 sequence reads: CAWSVLASYEQYF. In nucleotides, the CDR3 is TGTGCCTGGAGTGTACTGGCATCCTACGAGCAGTACTTC.

This clonotype was counted many times. The chain combines TRBV12-3 or TRBV12-4 with TRBJ1-1, with 11 bases that match TRBD1. This CDR3 region has 15 residues. V shed 6 bases and J 5 bases; nucleotides not matched to a gene: 8. The CDR3 loop reads CASRSRDRGWTEAFF. CDR3 DNA sequence: TGTGCCAGCAGGTCGCGGGACAGGGGGTGGACTGAAGCTTTCTTT.

The rearrangement links TRBV20-1 to TRBJ1-2, with D tentatively TRBD1 (5 bases). Trimming took off 0 bases at V and 4 bases at J, with 9 bases between the two ends. The CDR3 is 13 amino acids. Germline CDR1 is DFQATT and CDR2 is SNEGSKA (reference sequence). The CDR3 reads CSAREKGPYGYTF. The CDR3 region has the DNA TGCAGTGCTAGAGAAAAGGGACCCTATGGCTACACCTTC.

This sequence joins TRBV12-3 or TRBV12-4 and TRBJ1-6; a weak D match, TRBD1 (6 bases). Trimming shortened V by 7 bases and J by 9 bases, and 16 bases separated the two germline ends. This CDR3 comprises 14 residues. The CDR3 nucleotides read TGTGCCAGCACCCTTACAGGGCCGAGTTCACCCCTCCACTTT. Its protein is CASTLTGPSSPLHF.

V usage is TRBV7-9 and J usage is TRBJ2-1, with D perhaps given as TRBD1 or TRBD2 (5 bases each). The CDR3 covers 14 residues. Trimming took 5 bases from V and 12 from J, leaving 20 bases between them. CDR1 is SEHNR and CDR2 is FQNEAQ in the germline V gene (reference sequence). In DNA, the CDR3 is TGTGCCAGCAGCCCCAGGGACCCAAAGGTGGGGCAGTTCTTC. This translates into CASSPRDPKVGQFF.

This chain joins TRBV5-1 and TRBJ2-3; no clear D. Trimming left V 1 base short and J 4 bases short, with 10 bases between. From germline, CDR1 is SGHRS and CDR2 YFSETQ. This CDR3 comprises 14 residues. The CDR3: CASSLLDPPDTQYF. The DNA for the CDR3 is TGCGCCAGCAGCTTGTTAGACCCCCCAGATACGCAGTATTTT.

The CDR3 sequence is CASSSWTGRTGELFF. The CDR3 bases are TGTGCCAGCAGCTCGTGGACAGGGCGCACCGGGGAGCTGTTTTTT. The V call is TRBV7-8, the J call TRBJ2-2, with 8 bases identical to TRBD1. CDR3 size: 15 residues. The germline gives CDR1 SGHVS, CDR2 FQNEAQ. V was clipped by 4 bases and J by 4 bases; unmatched bases: 5.

The chain links TRBV4-1 to TRBJ2-1, with TRBD2 matching over 9 bases. V was clipped by 2 bases and J by 3 bases; unmatched bases: 8. Germline V CDR1 and CDR2: MGHRA, YSYEKL. The CDR3 spans 17 residues. CDR3 loop: CASSQPLSGSGYNEQFF. CDR3 coding DNA: TGCGCCAGCAGCCAACCACTTAGCGGGAGCGGCTACAATGAGCAGTTCTTC.

V gene TRBV6-5 combines with J gene TRBJ1-2; 8 bases are a match to TRBD1. J lost 2 bases, V lost 4 bases, and 0 bases had no gene match. The length of the CDR3 is 13 residues. Germline V gene lookup returns CDR1 MNHEY and CDR2 SVGAGI. CDR3 nucleotide sequence: TGTGCCAGCAGTTGGGACAGGAACTATGGCTACACCTTC. It specifies CASSWDRNYGYTF.

In its sample, this clonotype was seen many times. The V call is TRBV10-3, the J call TRBJ2-3; possibly TRBD2 for D (6 bases). CDR1 is ENHRY and CDR2 is SYGVKD in the germline V gene. V lost 4 bases, J lost 4 bases, and 15 bases lay in between. The CDR3 has 15 amino acids. The DNA of the CDR3 is TGTGCCATCAGTGGTGGCGGGGCGAGGGCAGATACGCAGTATTTT. It is translated as CAISGGGARADTQYF.

This chain uses TRBV3-1 with TRBJ2-7; D unclear. With 0 bases removed from V and 7 bases from J, the gap between germline ends came to 13 bases. The CDR3 runs to 14 residues. The germline CDR1 and CDR2 sequences are LGHDT and YNNKEL (reference sequence). The chain's CDR3 is CASSQEGRVGEQYF. The CDR3 coding sequence is TGTGCCAGCAGCCAAGAGGGCCGCGTTGGGGAGCAGTACTTC.

This clonotype was counted a few times. The chain couples TRBV19 to TRBJ2-7, with TRBD2 identical over 10 bases. Losses at the gene ends were 5 bases for V and 0 bases for J; bases not matched to a gene: 7. Per germline, CDR1 LNHDA and CDR2 SQIVND (reference sequence). This CDR3 has 16 amino acids. CDR3 in DNA: TGTGCCAGTAGTGGATTGACTAGCGGGCGCTCCTACGAGCAGTACTTC. Translated: CASSGLTSGRSYEQYF.

The rearrangement links TRBV6-2 or TRBV6-3 to TRBJ2-7, with TRBD2 matching 11 bases. Trimming cost V 2 bases and J 0 bases; bases outside gene matches: 3. The length of the CDR3 is 16 residues. Germline values: CDR1 MNHEY, CDR2 SVGEGT. The CDR3 region is CASSYHSGGASYEQYF. The CDR3 bases are TGTGCCAGCAGTTACCATAGCGGGGGGGCCTCCTACGAGCAGTACTTC.

The rearrangement uses TRBV2 and TRBJ1-2; D not certain. Trimming stripped 4 bases from V and 11 bases from J, with 14 bases between. Germline CDR1 and CDR2: SNHLY and FYNNEI. The CDR3 extends over 12 amino acids. The CDR3 sequence: CASSGQNAGYTF. CDR3 in DNA: TGTGCCAGCAGTGGGCAGAATGCCGGTTACACCTTC.

The chain is built from TRBV11-2 and TRBJ2-2, with 7 bases matching TRBD2. Germline CDR1 reads SGHAT; CDR2 reads FQNNGV. The ends lost 2 bases at V and 4 bases at J; junction bases unmatched: 7. The CDR3 has 16 residues. Here the CDR3 reads CASSLKGGPGTGELFF. DNA for the CDR3: TGTGCCAGCAGCTTAAAGGGAGGGCCCGGCACCGGGGAGCTGTTTTTT.

This clonotype was found a few times. This chain joins TRBV30 and TRBJ2-7; no clear D gene. The V gene lost 8 bases and the J gene lost 5 bases, with 22 bases spanning the gap. The CDR3 has 14 residues. Germline V lookup: CDR1 GTSNPN, CDR2 SVGIG (reference sequence). The CDR3 DNA is TGTGCCGGCGACCGGACCACCCATCGGGACGAGCAGTACTTC. Translation: CAGDRTTHRDEQYF.

The chain recombines TRBV24-1 with TRBJ2-1; no definite D call. The CDR3 has 17 amino acids. Trimming left V 3 bases short and J 1 base short, with 15 bases between. The germline V gene has CDR1 KGHDR and CDR2 SFDVKD. In DNA form, the CDR3 reads TGTGCCACCAGTGATGGGTATGTGGGCAGTTCCTACAATGAGCAGTTCTTC. This sequence encodes CATSDGYVGSSYNEQFF.

This clonotype was observed at least ten times. Here the CDR3 reads CASSTATRSNTEAFF. The CDR3 DNA is TGCGCCAGCAGCACTGCGACGCGATCGAACACTGAAGCTTTCTTT. The rearrangement links TRBV5-1 to TRBJ1-1; D is unclear. This CDR3 is built from 15 residues. V was pared by 4 bases and J by 1 base, with 14 bases between. The germline V gene has CDR1 SGHRS and CDR2 YFSETQ.

The chain has TRBV15 and TRBJ2-2; D might be TRBD2 (6 bases). Trimming took off 5 bases at V and 6 bases at J, with 10 bases between the two ends. CDR3 length equals 13 residues. Germline assignment: CDR1 LNHNV and CDR2 YYDKDF (reference sequence). Here the CDR3 reads CATSRGMAGELFF. The CDR3 nucleotides are TGTGCCACCAGCCGGGGGATGGCCGGGGAGCTGTTTTTT.